This passage covers 8 T cell receptor beta chains from one sample sequenced in a study of regulatory T cells in long-lasting Graves disease (dated by TCRdb to the early 2020s). Read against the paper, the sample's time point label means: newly diagnosed GD, antithyroid drugs for less than 3 months. For both TCR sequencing and RNA sequencing, RNA was extracted from PBMCs in TRIzol. Libraries came from multiplex PCR. Sequencer: Illumina HiSeq 4000. CDR3 regions were amplified by Arm-PCR with iRepertoire HTBI primers to construct TCR beta libraries. TCRdb passed the public sequencing reads through fastp at Q25 and MiXCR, retaining productive beta sequences. All rows with the same CDR3 protein become a single entry with the most common DNA and genes. In all, the sample holds some 220,000 distinct CDR3 sequences, and approximately 18% of those were seen once. The top ten hold roughly 10% of the sample.

These data also formed part of another study, on T cells in Graves' hyperthyroidism and ophthalmopathy.

This sample comprised peripheral blood mononuclear cells (PBMCs), obtained at new diagnosis, from a patient treated with antithyroid drugs. These receptors all stem from a woman aged 25-40 years with Graves disease. Donor details come from another sample of the same person, matched by shared clones.

This clonotype has at least ten counts. The genes are TRBV20-1 and TRBJ1-1; D is unresolved. The CDR3 loop spans 14 amino acids. The V and J ends lost 6 bases and 0 bases respectively, with 14 bases between them. In germline, CDR1 is DFQATT, CDR2 SNEGSKA (reference sequence). CDR3 coding DNA: TGCAGTGCAACACCGGGAGGTATGAACACTGAAGCTTTCTTT. It translates to CSATPGGMNTEAFF.

This clonotype was detected ten times or more. V gene TRBV5-6 combines with J gene TRBJ1-5; D is ambiguous. The CDR3 sequence is 15 residues long. The V end was cut by 2 bases, the J end by 2 bases, with 11 bases between. CDR1 is SGHDT, CDR2 YYEEEE, per germline. CDR3 loop: CASSFGPGGNQPQHF. The CDR3, as DNA: TGTGCCAGCAGCTTCGGGCCTGGGGGCAATCAGCCCCAGCATTTT.

This clonotype came up a few times. A read error may explain this, as a much larger clone is one base away. The chain recombines TRBV11-3 with TRBJ2-3, with D possibly matching TRBD1 (5 bases). The CDR3 is made up of 16 amino acids. Germline CDR1 reads SGHNT; CDR2 reads YENEEA. The CDR3 coding sequence is TGTGCCAGCAGCTTGGCCCCTGGGTTTGGCACAGGTACGCAGTATTTT. It codes for CASSLAPGFGTGTQYF.

This rearrangement joins TRBV19 to TRBJ2-1; tentatively, D is TRBD2 (6 bases). Germline V lookup: CDR1 LNHDA, CDR2 SQIVND (reference sequence). CDR3 size: 13 residues. Trimming shortened V by 8 bases and J by 7 bases, and 15 bases separated the two germline ends. The CDR3 DNA reads TGTGCCAGTGCAACGGCAGGGAGGAATGAGCAGTTCTTC. Protein: CASATAGRNEQFF.

The chain links TRBV29-1 to TRBJ2-1; D is unclear. This CDR3 comprises 13 residues. V was pared by 8 bases and J by 4 bases, with 15 bases between. Germline loops: CDR1 SQVTM, CDR2 ANQGSEA. CDR3 protein: CSSTPLLYNEQFF. The CDR3 DNA sequence: TGCAGCTCCACCCCACTGCTATACAATGAGCAGTTCTTC.

Written as DNA, the CDR3 is TGTGCCGTCGGGAGCTTGGGAGAGACCCAGTACTTC. Residues: CAVGSLGETQYF. The chain employs TRBV2 and TRBJ2-1; a weak D match, TRBD2 (6 bases). The DNA end lines up better with TRBJ2-5; the J call may be wrong. The CDR3 is 12 amino acids. Germline V gives CDR1 SNHLY, CDR2 FYNNEI.

The chain joins TRBV20-1 to TRBJ2-7; TRBD2 is a possible D gene (7 bases). The CDR3 extends over 14 amino acids. Germline V gene data show CDR1 as DFQATT and CDR2 as SNEGSKA (reference sequence). CDR3 amino acids: CSGVSGGRTYEQYF. CDR3 nucleotide sequence: TGCAGCGGGGTGTCGGGGGGCCGCACCTACGAGCAGTACTTC.

The chain combines TRBV12-3 or TRBV12-4 with TRBJ1-3; D not resolved. The CDR3 consists of 16 residues. Deletions cut 2 bases from V and 0 bases from J, with 11 bases between. In nucleotides, the CDR3 is TGTGCCAGCAGTTTAAACCGTCAGAGCTCTGGAAACACCATATATTTT. Its protein product is CASSLNRQSSGNTIYF.